This T cell receptor (beta chain) was captured in a study of blood T cell repertoires in COVID-19 (dated by TCRdb to about 2020). Notes on the research overall: Collaborator samples came from the United States, Italy and Spain and covered acute and convalescent phases of COVID-19. The dataset comprised deeply sampled blood TCRbeta repertoires from subjects exposed to, actively infected with, or recovered from COVID-19. The repertoires were made available in a free public database intended to serve as a resource for research on the immune response to SARS-CoV-2. HLA class I and class II types, where available, came from metadata supplied by the sample provider rather than from assay-based typing. Sample metadata almost always included a de-identified subject ID, COVID-19 status, age in years and sex. The samples were drawn from the first 160 participants of the ongoing ImmuneRACE study and from some 1,300 subjects provided by 6 global collaborators. The material from the prospective study consisted of cDNA or gDNA derived from T cells, B-cell-depleted T cells, or PBMCs. General study outcomes and caveats: The amount of clinical and demographic metadata varied by source and participant and was provided uncurated.

Whole blood was collected in K2EDTA tubes by collaborating institutions according to the institutions' own protocols. For TCRbeta analysis, collaborator samples were shipped as frozen whole blood, as isolated PBMCs, or as DNA extracted from either sample type. The CDR3 holds 15 amino acids from the cysteine to the phenylalanine. Only the CDR3 part of the read is kept: 45 bases, read in frame from the first base. According to the germline V gene, CDR1 reads MDHEN and CDR2 reads SYDVKM. Trimming takes 6 bases off V and 5 bases off J; junction bases not matched to a gene: 10. The immunoSEQ Assay, a bias-controlled multiplex PCR, was used to amplify TCRbeta CDR3 regions from genomic DNA. The paper's processing steps were these. The number of nucleated cells in each sample was estimated from the amplification of reference gene primers within the assay. To quantify the absolute abundance of each unique TCRbeta CDR3 rearrangement, sequence reads were collapsed and filtered. For each sample, productive Simpson clonality was calculated as the square root of Simpson's diversity index across productive rearrangements. TCRdb retrieved this table from immuneACCESS and kept in-frame rearrangements only. Not all clones are present; in checked studies, unresolved V genes account for under half, and no reason is known for the remainder. From that table come the V and J calls and clone size; the DNA was used to work out D and trimming. Within this sample are approximately 99,000 clones, with around 83% of them counted one time only. Of the sample, 1.5% to 2.5% falls within the top ten clones.

Comment on this clone: Its recognized antigen is unknown. Nothing much larger sits one base from this clone, and base qualities are not available.

This receptor was identified in a man in his 70s with active or convalescent COVID-19. Here the chain combines TRBV28 and TRBJ1-1; the central 9 bases match TRBD1. Sequencing used peripheral blood. The bases are TGTGCCAGCAGGCACCGAGGGACAGGGAAAACTGAAGCTTTCTTT. This sequence encodes CASRHRGTGKTEAFF.